The clone carrying this TCR beta chain was counted a few times. One entry per CDR3 protein, called by TCRdb with MiXCR from the reads. Altogether 75,000 to 100,000 distinct CDR3 sequences are present, roughly 31% being singletons, with the ten largest covering roughly 2.2%. Trimming shortened V by 2 bases and J by 3 bases, and 2 bases separated the two germline ends. Germline V gives CDR1 ENHRY, CDR2 SYGVKD. The CDR3 covers 11 residues. This entry belongs to a study of type 1 regulatory T cells. Study background: This in vitro CD4 product, T-allo10, is enriched for Tr1 cells and alloantigen-specific.

The chain employs TRBV10-3 and TRBJ2-7; D is uncertain. The source material was CD4+ T cells, either the whole sample or a sorted fraction (not recorded which). This clonotype originated in a human donor in good health. CDR3 sequence reads: CAISENYEQYF. The CDR3 coding sequence is TGTGCCATCAGTGAGAACTACGAGCAGTACTTC.